The rows below give T cell receptor beta chains drawn from one sample of a study of shared clonotypes between healthy human individuals. Repertoires were generated with immunoSEQ multiplex PCR, while TCRdb's copy carries only in-frame clones and drops some. The sample includes some 1 million clones, about 74% of them seen just once. Sequencing was carried out using memory CD4+ T cells sorted from blood. These receptors all stem from a young man in good health. CDR3s include the opening cysteine and the closing phenylalanine or tryptophan. The order of the fields is V gene, clone size, D gene, J gene, CDR3 DNA, CDR3 protein. A D gene is named only where the DNA matches it firmly. Clone size is shown for a subset of rows, as once, few, many or a class of expanded clone.

TRBV28,once,TRBD1,TRBJ1-5,TGTGCCAGCAGCGGGACAGGTAAAGTAGATCAGCCCCAGCATTTT,CASSGTGKVDQPQHF
TRBV18,-,-,TRBJ1-1,TGTGCCAGCTCACCTAAAAGGCGCACTGAAGCTTTCTTT,CASSPKRRTEAFF
TRBV4-2,few,-,TRBJ1-3,TGTGCCAGCAGCCAAGGAGAGAATACCGCTGGGGGAAACACCATATATTTT,CASSQGENTAGGNTIYF
TRBV30,few,-,TRBJ1-6,TGTGCCTGGAGTGGGGCAGGCAGTAATTCACCCCTCCACTTT,CAWSGAGSNSPLHF
TRBV18,-,TRBD2,TRBJ2-1,TGTGCCAGCTCACCCGGACTAGCGGGGGGGAACAATGAGCAGTTCTTC,CASSPGLAGGNNEQFF
TRBV6-1,-,-,TRBJ2-1,TGTGCCAGCAGAAGTTTACAGATTTCCTACAATGAGCAGTTCTTC,CASRSLQISYNEQFF
TRBV4-1,-,TRBD2,TRBJ2-1,TGCGCCAGCAGCCAGCCCCGCCTAGCGGGGGGGCGCAATGAGCAGTTCTTC,CASSQPRLAGGRNEQFF
TRBV5-1,-,-,TRBJ2-3,TGCGCCAGCAGCTTGGATGTGAATACGCAGTATTTT,CASSLDVNTQYF
TRBV4-1,-,-,TRBJ1-2,TGCGCCAGCAGCCCAAATTACCGGGACCTCTATGGCTACACCTTC,CASSPNYRDLYGYTF
TRBV5-1,-,TRBD1,TRBJ2-2,TGCGCCAGCAGCTTGGGGAGCAGGGGGCTCGCAGGTACCGGGGAGCTGTTTTTT,CASSLGSRGLAGTGELFF
TRBV29-1,-,TRBD2,TRBJ2-1,TGCAGCGTTGAACGTACTAGCGGGGGAGGGGATGAGCAGTTCTTC,CSVERTSGGGDEQFF
TRBV9,few,-,TRBJ1-1,TGTGCCAGCAGCGTAGTACAGGCCGGAAGGAACACTGAAGCTTTCTTT,CASSVVQAGRNTEAFF
TRBV12-5,-,-,TRBJ2-7,TGTGCTAGTGGTATACAGGCCGGCGAGCAGTACTTC,CASGIQAGEQYF
TRBV6-1,-,-,TRBJ2-1,TGTGCCAGCAACTCAGGGGAGTTCCCTGAGCAGTTCTTC,CASNSGEFPEQFF
TRBV28,-,-,TRBJ2-7,TGTGCCAGCAGCTACAGTACTGGAGTCTACGAGCAGTACTTC,CASSYSTGVYEQYF
TRBV5-6,-,-,TRBJ2-7,TGTGCCAGCAGCTTGGGTCGGCGGGGGCTACCATACGAGCAGTACTTC,CASSLGRRGLPYEQYF
TRBV5-6,-,-,TRBJ2-7,TGTGCCAGCAGCCGACGAACAGAGCGCCAGATTTCCTACGAGCAGTACTTC,CASSRRTERQISYEQYF
TRBV2,-,-,TRBJ2-3,TGTGCCAGCAGTGCCGCCGGATCGAGCACAGATACGCAGTATTTT,CASSAAGSSTDTQYF
TRBV19,-,-,TRBJ1-2,TGTGCCAGTAGTGAGCAGGGCCGTAACTATGGCTACACCTTC,CASSEQGRNYGYTF
TRBV29-1,-,-,TRBJ1-1,TGCAGCGTTGCCAGGGGTGCTGAAGCTTTCTTT,CSVARGAEAFF
TRBV5-1,-,TRBD2,TRBJ2-7,TGCGCCAGCAGCTCGGGAGTGGGACTAGCGGTCGAGCAGTACTTC,CASSSGVGLAVEQYF
TRBV11-2,few,TRBD2,TRBJ2-7,TGTGCCAGCAGCTTACAAGCGGGGAACTCCTACGAGCAGTACTTC,CASSLQAGNSYEQYF
TRBV5-1,-,TRBD1,TRBJ1-6,TGCGCCAGCTGGACAGGAGATTCACCCCTCCACTTT,CASWTGDSPLHF
TRBV19,-,TRBD2,TRBJ2-3,TGTGCCAGTAGCCGGGGCCTTAGCGGGGGCACAGATACGCAGTATTTT,CASSRGLSGGTDTQYF
TRBV28,few,TRBD2,TRBJ2-1,TGTGCCAGCGGCTCTAGCGGAACGAGGAGTGAGCAGTTCTTC,CASGSSGTRSEQFF
TRBV7-2,-,TRBD2,TRBJ2-2,TGTGCCAGCAGCTTAAGGGCGCTAGCGGGGGGGAACACCGGGGAGCTGTTTTTT,CASSLRALAGGNTGELFF
TRBV7-9,-,-,TRBJ2-1,TGTGCCAGCATGATGCGGAACTACAATGAGCAGTTCTTC,CASMMRNYNEQFF